The 17 T cell receptor beta chains given below trace back to one sample, sequenced in a study of blood T cell repertoires in COVID-19. The assay was immunoSEQ multiplex PCR, and TCRdb's table has in-frame clones only and misses some. This sample yields over 70,000 clones, of which roughly 80% are seen a single time; roughly 2.4% belongs to the top ten. Sequencing was carried out using peripheral blood. The receptors originated from a man between 65 and 80 years old with COVID-19, enrolled during active disease.

In its sample, this clone was seen once. The gene calls are TRBV6-5 and TRBJ1-2; D remains ambiguous. V was cut by 0 bases and J by 3 bases, with 11 bases left in between. Germline assignment: CDR1 MNHEY and CDR2 SVGAGI. The CDR3 loop spans 15 amino acids. The CDR3 here is CASSYSSQYDYGYTF. CDR3 nucleotide sequence: TGTGCCAGCAGTTACTCGTCACAGTACGACTATGGCTACACCTTC.

V usage is TRBV7-2 and J usage is TRBJ2-5; tentatively, D is TRBD1 (5 bases). The V end lost 2 bases, the J end lost 4 bases, and 5 bases lay between the germline ends. The germline gives CDR1 SGHTA, CDR2 FQGNSA. This CDR3 has 12 residues. CDR3 region: CASSLRGETQYF. The CDR3 DNA sequence: TGTGCCAGCAGCTTAAGGGGAGAGACCCAGTACTTC.

The chain has TRBV5-6 and TRBJ2-6; TRBD1 agrees at 8 bases. The CDR3 totals 17 residues. With 0 bases clipped from V and 2 bases from J, the junction kept 4 bases outside the gene matches. The germline V gene encodes CDR1 SGHDT and CDR2 YYEEEE. CDR3 nucleotides: TGTGCCAGCAGCTTGGCAGGGGGCACTACTGGGGCCAACGTCCTGACTTTC. This sequence encodes CASSLAGGTTGANVLTF.

Concerning this clone: A read error may produce the germline difference seen at one junction end. Other DNA variants within this sample encode the same CDR3. J is TRBJ1-3 and V is TRBV7-2; 7 positions match TRBD1. Germline V gene lookup returns CDR1 SGHTA and CDR2 FQGNSA. The CDR3 contains 15 residues. CDR3 DNA sequence: TGTGCCAGCAGCTTAGAGACAGGGTTGGGATACACTATATATTTT. It yields the protein CASSLETGLGYTIYF.

The CDR3 bases are TGTGCCAGCAGTCAATTCAGGGGGAGGATCGCTGAAGCTTTCTTT. Amino acids: CASSQFRGRIAEAFF. The V and J genes are TRBV6-2 or TRBV6-3 and TRBJ1-1; 7 bases agree with TRBD1. The CDR3 has 15 residues. V shed 5 bases, J shed 6 bases, and the junction held 12 bases outside the gene matches. In germline, CDR1 is MNHEY, CDR2 SVGEGT.

This clone was counted between two and nine times. The chain carries TRBV19 and TRBJ2-7, with TRBD2 identical over 10 bases. The ends lost 0 bases at V and 2 bases at J; junction bases unmatched: 4. This CDR3 has 16 residues. Germline V gene data show CDR1 as LNHDA and CDR2 as SQIVND (reference sequence). The CDR3: CASSIDSSGRAYEQYF. The CDR3 DNA is TGTGCCAGTAGTATAGATTCCAGCGGGAGGGCCTACGAGCAGTACTTC.

The V gene is TRBV9, the J gene TRBJ2-2, with TRBD2 identical over 9 bases. Germline V gene data show CDR1 as SGDLS and CDR2 as YYNGEE. The CDR3 has 15 residues. J was trimmed by 4 bases and V by 9 bases; bases with no gene match: 10. CDR3: CATGREGRGTGELFF. The CDR3 DNA follows: TGTGCCACTGGGCGGGAGGGCCGCGGCACCGGGGAGCTGTTTTTT.

This chain joins TRBV11-3 and TRBJ2-1, with 7 bases lining up with TRBD2. The V gene's germline CDR1 is SGHNT and CDR2 YENEEA. Trimming removed 4 bases from V and 1 base from J; junction bases left unmatched: 1. This CDR3 comprises 14 residues. The CDR3 sequence is CASSSSGSYNEQFF. The DNA for the CDR3 is TGTGCCAGCAGCTCTAGCGGTTCCTACAATGAGCAGTTCTTC.

The J gene is TRBJ2-2, the V gene TRBV11-3; 11 bases agree with TRBD2. The CDR3 has 17 amino acids. Germline CDR1 reads SGHNT; CDR2 reads YENEEA. Germline trimming cut 5 bases from V and 3 bases from J; bases unmatched to any gene: 8. The DNA for the CDR3 is TGTGCCAGCAGCCCAAAATTAGCGGGAGGGGACACCGGGGAGCTGTTTTTT. Protein sequence: CASSPKLAGGDTGELFF.

The chain recombines TRBV6-1 with TRBJ2-1; TRBD1 is a possible D gene (5 bases). V gave up 2 bases and J gave up 6 bases, with 17 bases separating them. The CDR3 contains 16 residues. Germline V gene lookup returns CDR1 MNHNS and CDR2 SASEGT. CDR3 in amino acids: CASSERIWGQGNEQFF. The CDR3 bases are TGTGCCAGCAGTGAACGAATTTGGGGTCAGGGCAATGAGCAGTTCTTC.

V gene TRBV3-1 (or the pseudogene TRBV3-2) combines with J gene TRBJ1-4, with TRBD1 matching 9 bases. J was trimmed by 7 bases and V by 3 bases; bases with no gene match: 9. The germline V gene encodes CDR1 LGHDT and CDR2 YNNKEL (reference sequence). CDR3 length: 16 amino acids. The CDR3 nucleotides read TGTGCCAGCAGCCACGTACGGACAGGGGTCGTTGAAAAACTGTTTTTT. Translating gives CASSHVRTGVVEKLFF.

The table lists this clone with a few counts. The chain links TRBV6-5 to TRBJ1-1; D not resolved. The germline V and J ends were trimmed by 6 bases and 6 bases, with 11 bases remaining between them. CDR1 is MNHEY and CDR2 is SVGAGI in the germline V gene. The CDR3 has 12 amino acids. CDR3 region: CASSRGRAEAFF. Written as DNA, the CDR3 is TGTGCCAGCAGCCGAGGGCGGGCTGAAGCTTTCTTT.

The chain has TRBV10-3 and TRBJ2-1; 9 bases agree with TRBD2. CDR1 and CDR2 from the germline V gene are ENHRY and SYGVKD. The CDR3 length is 16 residues. J lost 3 bases, V lost 3 bases, and 6 bases had no gene match. Here the CDR3 DNA reads TGTGCCATCAGTGACCTTAGCGGGAGCCTCTACAATGAGCAGTTCTTC. Translating it yields CAISDLSGSLYNEQFF.

This clone was recorded only once. The V call is TRBV29-1, the J call TRBJ2-2, with a tentative D call TRBD1 (6 bases). CDR3 length equals 13 residues. Germline-derived CDR1 and CDR2 are SQVTM and ANQGSEA. Trimming cost V 7 bases and J 0 bases, with 9 bases left between them. CDR3 DNA sequence: TGCAGCGCCAGGGGCGCGAACACCGGGGAGCTGTTTTTT. It translates to CSARGANTGELFF.

This chain connects TRBV28 to TRBJ1-2, with a tentative D call TRBD1 (6 bases). The CDR3 is made up of 13 amino acids. CDR1 and CDR2 from the germline V gene are MDHEN and SYDVKM. V gave up 7 bases and J gave up 4 bases, with 13 bases separating them. The CDR3 here is CASNPRGAYGYTF. CDR3 in DNA: TGTGCCAGCAACCCCCGGGGGGCCTATGGCTACACCTTC.

This chain joins TRBV6-2 or TRBV6-3 and TRBJ2-7, with 9 positions matching TRBD1. J gave up 7 bases and V 0 bases, and 4 bases lay outside the gene matches. The CDR3 sequence is 14 residues long. In germline, CDR1 is MNHEY, CDR2 SVGEGT. CDR3 DNA: TGTGCCAGCAGTTACTCGGGACAGGGTAGGGAGCAGTACTTC. It translates to CASSYSGQGREQYF.

This sequence joins TRBV7-2 and TRBJ2-1; D perhaps matches TRBD2 (5 bases). V lost 1 base, J lost 3 bases, and 13 bases lay in between. In germline, CDR1 is SGHTA, CDR2 FQGNSA. The CDR3 covers 16 residues. CDR3 residues: CASSLVPRGLYNEQFF. The CDR3, as DNA: TGTGCCAGCAGCTTAGTCCCCCGGGGTCTCTACAATGAGCAGTTCTTC.